The source of this T cell receptor (beta chain) is a study of blood T cell repertoires in COVID-19. Whole-study context: Spain, Italy and the United States supplied samples that represented acute and convalescent COVID-19. T cells, B-cell-depleted T cells, or PBMCs supplied cDNA or gDNA.

CDR1 and CDR2 (germline): MGHRA, YSYEKL. The V and J ends lost 4 bases and 5 bases, in that order; junction bases with no gene match: 14. This CDR3 is 18 amino acids long. As originally analysed: Amplification with reference gene primers provided the estimates of nucleated cell counts. Assay used: immunoSEQ multiplex PCR; TCRdb lists only in-frame clones, some missing. The V and J calls and the clone size are those of that table, but D and trimming were determined from the DNA. Of around 120,000 clones detected, around four fifths appear once; the ten largest clones hold roughly 7%. This sequence joins TRBV4-1 and TRBJ2-3; 11 bases agree with TRBD2. Sequencing was done on a sample of peripheral blood. The clonotype originates from a man between 65 and 80 years old with active or convalescent COVID-19. This chain's CDR3 is CASSRGAASGRKIDTQYF. CDR3 sequence (DNA): TGCGCCAGCAGCCGAGGCGCGGCTAGCGGGAGGAAGATAGATACGCAGTATTTT.